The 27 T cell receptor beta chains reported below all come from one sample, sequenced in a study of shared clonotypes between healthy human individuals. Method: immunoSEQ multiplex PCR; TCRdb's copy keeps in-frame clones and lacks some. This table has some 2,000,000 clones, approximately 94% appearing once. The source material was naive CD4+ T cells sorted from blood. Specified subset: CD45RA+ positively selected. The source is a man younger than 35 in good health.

The CDR3 nucleotides are TGCGCCAGCAGCCAAGGGGGCTACAATGAGCAGTTCTTC. Its protein product is CASSQGGYNEQFF. The chain couples TRBV4-3 to TRBJ2-1; no clear D. In germline, CDR1 is LGHNA, CDR2 YSLEER. There are 13 residues in the CDR3. V lost 1 base to trimming and J lost 3 bases, with 4 bases between them.

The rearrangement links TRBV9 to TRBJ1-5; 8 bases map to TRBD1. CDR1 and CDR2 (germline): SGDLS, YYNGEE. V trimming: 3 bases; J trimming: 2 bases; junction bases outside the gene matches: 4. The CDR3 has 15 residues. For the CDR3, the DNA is TGTGCCAGCAGCGCAGGGACAGGAGGCAATCAGCCCCAGCATTTT. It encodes CASSAGTGGNQPQHF.

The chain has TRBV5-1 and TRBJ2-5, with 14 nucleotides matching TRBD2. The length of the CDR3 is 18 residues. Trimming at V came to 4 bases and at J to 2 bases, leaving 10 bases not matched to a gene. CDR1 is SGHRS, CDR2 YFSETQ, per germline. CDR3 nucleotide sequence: TGCGCCAGCAGCGCGTCCGGGACTAGCGGGAGTGGTCAAGAGACCCAGTACTTC. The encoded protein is CASSASGTSGSGQETQYF. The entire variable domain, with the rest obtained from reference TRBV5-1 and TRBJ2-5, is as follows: KAGVTQTPRYLIKTRGQQVTLSCSPISGHRSVSWYQQTPGQGLQFLFEYFSETQRNKGNFPGRFSGRQFSNSRSEMNVSTLELGDSALYLCASSASGTSGSGQETQYFGPGTRLLVL.

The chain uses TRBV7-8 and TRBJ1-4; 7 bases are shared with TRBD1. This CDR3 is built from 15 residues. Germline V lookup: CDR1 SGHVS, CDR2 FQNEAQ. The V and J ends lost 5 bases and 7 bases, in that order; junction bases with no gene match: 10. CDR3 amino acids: CASSRGGLRVEKLFF. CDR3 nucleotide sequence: TGTGCCAGCAGCAGAGGGGGCCTGAGGGTTGAAAAACTGTTTTTT.

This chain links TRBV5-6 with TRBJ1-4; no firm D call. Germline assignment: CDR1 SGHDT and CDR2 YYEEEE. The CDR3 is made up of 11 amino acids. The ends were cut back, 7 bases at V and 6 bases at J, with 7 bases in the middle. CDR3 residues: CASARDEKLFF. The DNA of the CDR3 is TGTGCCAGCGCCCGGGATGAAAAACTGTTTTTT. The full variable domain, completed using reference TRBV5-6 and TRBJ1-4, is DAGVTQSPTHLIKTRGQQVTLRCSPKSGHDTVSWYQQALGQGPQFIFQYYEEEERQRGNFPDRFSGHQFPNYSSELNVNALLLGDSALYLCASARDEKLFFGSGTQLSVL.

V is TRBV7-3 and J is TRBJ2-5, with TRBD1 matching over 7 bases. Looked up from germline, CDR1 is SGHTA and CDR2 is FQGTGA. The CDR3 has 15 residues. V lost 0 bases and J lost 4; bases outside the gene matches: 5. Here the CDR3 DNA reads TGTGCCAGCAGCTTAACGTCCACAGGGGCAGAGACCCAGTACTTC. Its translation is CASSLTSTGAETQYF.

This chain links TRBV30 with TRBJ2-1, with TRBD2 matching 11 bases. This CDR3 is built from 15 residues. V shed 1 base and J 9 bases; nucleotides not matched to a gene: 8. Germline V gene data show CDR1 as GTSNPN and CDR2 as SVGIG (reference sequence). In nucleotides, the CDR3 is TGTGCCTGGAGTGGAGAGATAGCGGGAGGGACTGAGCAGTTCTTC. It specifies CAWSGEIAGGTEQFF.

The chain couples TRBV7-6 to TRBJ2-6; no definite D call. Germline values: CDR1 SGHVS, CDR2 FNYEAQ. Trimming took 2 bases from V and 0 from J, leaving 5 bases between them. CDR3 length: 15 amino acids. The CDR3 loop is CASSLLPSGANVLTF. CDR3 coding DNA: TGTGCCAGCAGCTTATTGCCCTCTGGGGCCAACGTCCTGACTTTC. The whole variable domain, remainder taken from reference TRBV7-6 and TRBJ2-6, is GAGVSQSPRYKVTKRGQDVALRCDPISGHVSLYWYRQALGQGPEFLTYFNYEAQQDKSGLPNDRFSAERPEGSISTLTIQRTEQRDSAMYRCASSLLPSGANVLTFGAGSRLTVL.

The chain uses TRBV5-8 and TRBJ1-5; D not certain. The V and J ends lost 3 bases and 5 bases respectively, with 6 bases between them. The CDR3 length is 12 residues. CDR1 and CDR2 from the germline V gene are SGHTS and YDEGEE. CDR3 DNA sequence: TGTGCCAGCAGCTCCCTGTATCAGCCCCAGCATTTT. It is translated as CASSSLYQPQHF.

CDR3 amino acids: CASSVPGVTTDTQYF. The CDR3, as DNA: TGTGCCAGCAGTGTTCCGGGGGTTACCACAGATACGCAGTATTTT. The genes are TRBV2 and TRBJ2-3; possibly TRBD2 for D (6 bases). The CDR3 is 15 amino acids. Trimming pared 4 bases from V and 2 bases from J, leaving 13 bases between. Germline loops: CDR1 SNHLY, CDR2 FYNNEI.

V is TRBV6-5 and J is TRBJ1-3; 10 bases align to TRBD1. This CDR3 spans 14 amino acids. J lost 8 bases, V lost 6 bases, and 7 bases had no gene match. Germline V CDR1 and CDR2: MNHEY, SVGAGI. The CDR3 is CASRNPGQGYTIYF. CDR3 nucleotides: TGTGCCAGCAGAAACCCGGGACAGGGGTACACCATATATTTT.

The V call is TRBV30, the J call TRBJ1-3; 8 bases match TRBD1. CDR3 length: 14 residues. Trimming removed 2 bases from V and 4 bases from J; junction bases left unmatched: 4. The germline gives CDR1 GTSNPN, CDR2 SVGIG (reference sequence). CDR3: CAWSRTGPGNTIYF. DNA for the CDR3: TGTGCCTGGAGTCGGACAGGGCCAGGAAACACCATATATTTT. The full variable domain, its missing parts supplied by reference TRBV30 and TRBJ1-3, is SQTIHQWPATLVQPVGSPLSLECTVEGTSNPNLYWYRQAAGRGLQLLFYSVGIGQISSEVPQNLSASRPQDRQFILSSKKLLLSDSGFYLCAWSRTGPGNTIYFGEGSWLTVV.

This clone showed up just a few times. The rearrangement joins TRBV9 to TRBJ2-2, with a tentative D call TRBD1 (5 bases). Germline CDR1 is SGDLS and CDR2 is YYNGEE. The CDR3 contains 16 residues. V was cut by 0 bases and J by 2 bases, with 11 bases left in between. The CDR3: CASSVAGWPNTGELFF. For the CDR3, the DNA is TGTGCCAGCAGCGTAGCAGGGTGGCCTAACACCGGGGAGCTGTTTTTT. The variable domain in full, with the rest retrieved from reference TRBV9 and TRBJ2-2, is DSGVTQTPKHLITATGQRVTLRCSPRSGDLSVYWYQQSLDQGLQFLIQYYNGEERAKGNILERFSAQQFPDLHSELNLSSLELGDSALYFCASSVAGWPNTGELFFGEGSRLTVL.

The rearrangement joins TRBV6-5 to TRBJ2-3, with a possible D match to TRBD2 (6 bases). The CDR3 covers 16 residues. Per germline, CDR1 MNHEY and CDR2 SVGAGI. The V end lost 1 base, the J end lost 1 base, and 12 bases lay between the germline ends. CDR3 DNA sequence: TGTGCCAGCAGTTACTGGGCGGGGATGGGCACAGATACGCAGTATTTT. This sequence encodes CASSYWAGMGTDTQYF.

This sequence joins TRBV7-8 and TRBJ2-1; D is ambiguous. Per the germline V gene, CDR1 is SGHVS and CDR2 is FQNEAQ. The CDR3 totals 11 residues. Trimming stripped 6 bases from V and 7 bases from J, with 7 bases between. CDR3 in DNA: TGTGCCAGCAGTAACCCAAATGAGCAGTTCTTC. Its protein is CASSNPNEQFF.

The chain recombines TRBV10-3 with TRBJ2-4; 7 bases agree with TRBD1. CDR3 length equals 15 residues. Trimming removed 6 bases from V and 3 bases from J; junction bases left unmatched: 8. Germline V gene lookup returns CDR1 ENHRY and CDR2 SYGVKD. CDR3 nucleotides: TGTGCCATCAGCCCAAGCGGACAGGTCAAAAACATTCAGTACTTC. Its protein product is CAISPSGQVKNIQYF.

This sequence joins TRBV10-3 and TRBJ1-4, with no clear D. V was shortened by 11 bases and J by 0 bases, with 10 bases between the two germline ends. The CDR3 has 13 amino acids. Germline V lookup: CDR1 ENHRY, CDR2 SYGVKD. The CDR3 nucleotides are TGTGCCTCTTCAGCTTCAACTAATGAAAAACTGTTTTTT. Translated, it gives CASSASTNEKLFF.

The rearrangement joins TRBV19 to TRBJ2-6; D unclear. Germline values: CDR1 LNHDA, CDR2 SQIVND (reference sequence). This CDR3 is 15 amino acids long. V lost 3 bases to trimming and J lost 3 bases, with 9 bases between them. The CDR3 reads CASSIERSGANVLTF. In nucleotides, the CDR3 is TGTGCCAGTAGTATTGAAAGGAGTGGGGCCAACGTCCTGACTTTC.

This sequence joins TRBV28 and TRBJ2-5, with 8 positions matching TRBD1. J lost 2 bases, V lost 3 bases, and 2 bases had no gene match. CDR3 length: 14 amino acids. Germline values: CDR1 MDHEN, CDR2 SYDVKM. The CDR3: CASSFGQGQETQYF. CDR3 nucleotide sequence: TGTGCCAGCAGTTTCGGACAGGGACAAGAGACCCAGTACTTC.

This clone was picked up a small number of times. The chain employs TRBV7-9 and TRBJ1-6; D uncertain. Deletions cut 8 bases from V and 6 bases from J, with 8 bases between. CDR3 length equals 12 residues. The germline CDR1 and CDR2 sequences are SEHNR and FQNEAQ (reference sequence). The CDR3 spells CASSGSNSPLHF. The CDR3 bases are TGTGCCAGCTCCGGGTCTAATTCACCCCTCCACTTT.

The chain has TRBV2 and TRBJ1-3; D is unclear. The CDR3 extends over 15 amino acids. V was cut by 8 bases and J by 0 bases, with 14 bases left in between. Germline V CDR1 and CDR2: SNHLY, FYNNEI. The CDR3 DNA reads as TGTGCCAGCGGAGAACAGCCTCGCTCTGGAAACACCATATATTTT. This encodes CASGEQPRSGNTIYF.

CDR3 in DNA: TGTGCCTGGAGTACCAGACAGGGTATTAATCAGCCCCAGCATTTT. This codes for CAWSTRQGINQPQHF. This chain uses TRBV30 with TRBJ1-5; 7 nucleotides line up with TRBD1. V gave up 2 bases and J gave up 4 bases; unmatched junction bases: 8. The CDR3 consists of 15 residues. Germline V gives CDR1 GTSNPN, CDR2 SVGIG (reference sequence).

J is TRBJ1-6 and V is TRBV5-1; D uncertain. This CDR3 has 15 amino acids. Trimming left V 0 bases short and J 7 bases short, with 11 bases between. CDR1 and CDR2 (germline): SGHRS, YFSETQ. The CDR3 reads CASSLVAELNSPLHF. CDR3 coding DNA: TGCGCCAGCAGCTTGGTGGCAGAGCTAAATTCACCCCTCCACTTT.

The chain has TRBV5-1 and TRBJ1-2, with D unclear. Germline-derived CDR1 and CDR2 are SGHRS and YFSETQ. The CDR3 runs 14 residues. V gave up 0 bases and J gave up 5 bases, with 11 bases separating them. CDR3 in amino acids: CASSLGLSGYGYTF. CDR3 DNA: TGCGCCAGCAGCTTGGGGCTCAGCGGGTATGGCTACACCTTC.

The CDR3 region is CASSRTFGLHNEQFF. The CDR3 coding sequence is TGCGCCAGCAGCCGGACCTTTGGGCTACACAATGAGCAGTTCTTC. The chain recombines TRBV4-3 with TRBJ2-1; D gene unclear. This CDR3 has 15 residues. Germline V CDR1 and CDR2: LGHNA, YSLEER. Trimming removed 4 bases at V and 5 bases at J, with 15 bases between.

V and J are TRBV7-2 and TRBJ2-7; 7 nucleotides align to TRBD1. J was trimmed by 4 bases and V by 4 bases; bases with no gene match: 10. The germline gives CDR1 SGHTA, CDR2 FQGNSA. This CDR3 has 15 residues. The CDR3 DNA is TGTGCCAGCAGCTCCAGGGGGTACGGGCGATACGAGCAGTACTTC. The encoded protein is CASSSRGYGRYEQYF. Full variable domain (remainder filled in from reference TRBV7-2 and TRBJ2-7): GAGVSQSPSNKVTEKGKDVELRCDPISGHTALYWYRQSLGQGLEFLIYFQGNSAPDKSGLPSDRFSAERTGGSVSTLTIQRTQQEDSAVYLCASSSRGYGRYEQYFGPGTRLTVT.

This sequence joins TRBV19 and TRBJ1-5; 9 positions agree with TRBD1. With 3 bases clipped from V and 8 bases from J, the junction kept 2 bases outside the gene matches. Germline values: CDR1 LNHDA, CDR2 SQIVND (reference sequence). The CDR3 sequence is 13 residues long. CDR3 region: CASSMDRGEPQHF. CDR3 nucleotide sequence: TGTGCCAGTAGTATGGACAGGGGTGAGCCCCAGCATTTT.